These 17 T cell receptor beta chains came from one sample sequenced in a study of T cell repertoires in cytomegalovirus infection. TCRdb reanalysed the reads using MiXCR and keeps one entry per CDR3 protein. The table has about 230,000 distinct CDR3 sequences, approximately 7% seen once. Sequenced material: PBMCs. The source of these receptors is a human donor in good health (CMV status not recorded). Some clones in this sample may be carry-over from other donors' samples.

The genes are TRBV2 and TRBJ2-5; D is perhaps TRBD2 (6 bases). The CDR3 loop spans 14 amino acids. Trimming pared 8 bases from V and 5 bases from J, leaving 18 bases between. Germline lookup yields CDR1 SNHLY and CDR2 FYNNEI. CDR3 loop: CASGILLASETQYF. DNA of the CDR3: TGTGCCAGCGGTATCTTACTAGCATCTGAGACCCAGTACTTC.

This clonotype was observed at least ten times. The chain employs TRBV6-2 or TRBV6-3 and TRBJ2-7; TRBD2 is a possible D gene (5 bases). Germline V gene sequence: CDR1 MNHEY, CDR2 SVGEGT. The V end lost 6 bases, the J end lost 4 bases, and 19 bases lay between the germline ends. This CDR3 contains 15 residues. The CDR3 DNA reads TGTGCCAGCAGGACCGGGAACCGGCACTTTTACGAGCAGTACTTC. It is translated as CASRTGNRHFYEQYF.

This clonotype came up a few times. The chain uses TRBV20-1 and TRBJ2-7, with 10 bases fitting TRBD1. With V trimmed by 0 bases and J by 5 bases, 7 bases remained unmatched. The CDR3 runs 15 residues. Germline V lookup: CDR1 DFQATT, CDR2 SNEGSKA (reference sequence). The CDR3 reads CSARDTGQGRDEQYF. The CDR3 DNA reads TGCAGTGCTAGAGATACGGGACAGGGGCGGGACGAGCAGTACTTC.

This clonotype was seen repeatedly, ten times or more. The chain employs TRBV7-2 and TRBJ2-1, with TRBD1 matching 10 bases. CDR3 size: 15 residues. V lost 3 bases to trimming and J lost 4 bases; unmatched junction nucleotides: 3. CDR1 and CDR2 from the germline V gene are SGHTA and FQGNSA. Here the CDR3 DNA reads TGTGCCAGCAGCTTGGACAGGGGGGGTTACAATGAGCAGTTCTTC. It specifies CASSLDRGGYNEQFF.

This clonotype was seen repeatedly, ten times or more. J is TRBJ1-1 and V is TRBV7-8; TRBD1 aligns across 7 bases. This CDR3 has 15 residues. The V and J ends lost 5 bases and 1 base, in that order; junction bases with no gene match: 7. Per germline, CDR1 SGHVS and CDR2 FQNEAQ. The CDR3 sequence: CASSQTTGANTEAFF. In nucleotides, the CDR3 is TGTGCCAGCAGCCAAACCACAGGGGCGAACACTGAAGCTTTCTTT.

This clonotype was observed at least ten times. This chain uses TRBV4-2 with TRBJ2-1; TRBD2 aligns across 8 bases. Trimming cost V 0 bases and J 6 bases; bases outside gene matches: 7. This CDR3 contains 16 residues. CDR1 and CDR2 from the germline V gene are LGHNA and YNFKEQ. This chain's CDR3 is CASSQEPRGAFNEQFF. The CDR3, as DNA: TGTGCCAGCAGCCAAGAACCGCGGGGGGCCTTCAATGAGCAGTTCTTC.

Concerning this clonotype: A much larger clonotype is one base distant, so this may be a read error. The chain has TRBV11-2 and TRBJ1-1; D uncertain. V shed 5 bases and J shed 5 bases, with 12 bases lying between them. Per the germline V gene, CDR1 is SGHAT and CDR2 is FQNNGV. The CDR3 spans 13 residues. CDR3 bases: TGTGCCAGCAGCCTACACTTGTGGACTGAAGCTTTCTTT. It encodes CASSLHLWTEAFF. The complete variable domain, with remaining parts taken from reference TRBV11-2 and TRBJ1-1, reads EAGVAQSPRYKIIEKRQSVAFWCNPISGHATLYWYQQILGQGPKLLIQFQNNGVVDDSQLPKDRFSAERLKGVDSTLKIQPAKLEDSAVYLCASSLHLWTEAFFGQGTRLTVV.

On this clonotype: This sequence may be a read error, since a much larger clone differs from it by one base. The chain combines TRBV6-2 or TRBV6-3 with TRBJ1-5; possibly TRBD1 for D (5 bases). Germline CDR1 MNHEY, CDR2 SVGEGT. The ends were cut back, 6 bases at V and 0 bases at J, with 12 bases in the middle. The CDR3 loop spans 15 amino acids. CDR3 in amino acids: CASSKTAFSNQPQHF. The CDR3 DNA is TGTGCCAGCAGCAAGACAGCCTTTAGCAATCAGCCCCAGCATTTT.

This clonotype has ten or more counts. V gene TRBV7-2 combines with J gene TRBJ2-7; TRBD1 matches 8 bases. J was trimmed by 1 base and V by 5 bases; bases with no gene match: 7. Germline V gene sequence: CDR1 SGHTA, CDR2 FQGNSA. CDR3 length: 15 amino acids. The CDR3 sequence: CASSNRDRLSYEQYF. DNA for the CDR3: TGTGCCAGCAGCAATCGGGACAGGCTTTCCTACGAGCAGTACTTC. The variable domain in full, with the rest retrieved from reference TRBV7-2 and TRBJ2-7, is GAGVSQSPSNKVTEKGKDVELRCDPISGHTALYWYRQSLGQGLEFLIYFQGNSAPDKSGLPSDRFSAERTGGSVSTLTIQRTQQEDSAVYLCASSNRDRLSYEQYFGPGTRLTVT.

This clonotype was counted many times. This rearrangement joins TRBV13 to TRBJ2-1; the match to TRBD2 covers 12 bases. Germline V gene sequence: CDR1 PRHDT, CDR2 FYEKMQ (reference sequence). The CDR3 length is 17 residues. V trimming: 5 bases; J trimming: 4 bases; junction bases outside the gene matches: 9. The CDR3 reads CASSPTRLAGAYNEQFF. The CDR3 DNA is TGTGCCAGCAGCCCCACCAGACTAGCGGGGGCTTACAATGAGCAGTTCTTC.

This clonotype has a count of ten or more. The chain has TRBV28 and TRBJ2-7; 9 bases agree with TRBD1. Germline trimming cut 6 bases from V and 0 bases from J; bases unmatched to any gene: 9. The CDR3 has 16 residues. Germline values: CDR1 MDHEN, CDR2 SYDVKM. The CDR3 here is CASRARDRDLSYEQYF. In nucleotides, the CDR3 is TGTGCCAGCAGAGCCCGGGACAGGGACCTCTCCTACGAGCAGTACTTC. Variable domain in full (rest from reference TRBV28 and TRBJ2-7): DVKVTQSSRYLVKRTGEKVFLECVQDMDHENMFWYRQDPGLGLRLIYFSYDVKMKEKGDIPEGYSVSREKKERFSLILESASTNQTSMYLCASRARDRDLSYEQYFGPGTRLTVT.

This clonotype occurred many times. The DNA of the CDR3 is TGCAGTGCTAGAGACCCCACGGGTGCGAGGTACGAGCAGTACTTC. As protein: CSARDPTGARYEQYF. This rearrangement joins TRBV20-1 to TRBJ2-7, with D hard to call. There are 15 residues in the CDR3. With 0 bases removed from V and 4 bases from J, the gap between germline ends came to 16 bases. Germline V lookup: CDR1 DFQATT, CDR2 SNEGSKA (reference sequence).

This clonotype was counted many times. The chain uses TRBV20-1 and TRBJ2-4; either TRBD1 or TRBD2 may supply D (5 bases each). Germline CDR1 DFQATT, CDR2 SNEGSKA (reference sequence). The CDR3 totals 15 residues. V was shortened by 5 bases and J by 3 bases, with 17 bases between the two germline ends. The DNA of the CDR3 is TGCAGTGCTGCACCGGGACGCCATGGCAAAAACATTCAGTACTTC. Translating it yields CSAAPGRHGKNIQYF.

This clonotype was seen repeatedly, ten times or more. This chain links TRBV25-1 with TRBJ1-4; possible D gene TRBD1, 6 bases. V lost 2 bases and J 10 bases, leaving 17 bases between the germline ends. The germline V gene encodes CDR1 MGHDK and CDR2 SYGVNS. The CDR3 extends over 15 amino acids. The CDR3 sequence is CASSEGGTRTVKLFF. CDR3 bases: TGTGCCAGCAGTGAAGGGGGCACAAGGACCGTAAAACTGTTTTTT.

In its sample, this clonotype was seen many times. This chain joins TRBV7-2 and TRBJ1-5; D call uncertain. V was cut by 2 bases and J by 0 bases, with 11 bases left in between. From germline, CDR1 is SGHTA and CDR2 FQGNSA. The CDR3 sequence is 16 residues long. The CDR3 protein is CASSLWQEYSNQPQHF. The CDR3, as DNA: TGTGCCAGCAGCTTATGGCAGGAGTATAGCAATCAGCCCCAGCATTTT.

This clonotype was seen repeatedly, ten times or more. V and J are TRBV9 and TRBJ1-1; no clear D. Per germline, CDR1 SGDLS and CDR2 YYNGEE. CDR3 length: 15 residues. The V and J ends lost 0 bases and 3 bases respectively, with 12 bases between them. As DNA, the CDR3 is TGTGCCAGCAGCGTAGAAGGGTTGGGCGACACTGAAGCTTTCTTT. This sequence encodes CASSVEGLGDTEAFF. Combining the CDR3 with reference TRBV9 and TRBJ1-1 gives the whole variable domain DSGVTQTPKHLITATGQRVTLRCSPRSGDLSVYWYQQSLDQGLQFLIQYYNGEERAKGNILERFSAQQFPDLHSELNLSSLELGDSALYFCASSVEGLGDTEAFFGQGTRLTVV.

This clonotype was observed many times. V is TRBV7-2 and J is TRBJ1-2, with a tentative D call TRBD1 (6 bases). Trimming pared 3 bases from V and 4 bases from J, leaving 15 bases between. Germline V CDR1 and CDR2: SGHTA, FQGNSA. The CDR3 sequence is 15 residues long. The CDR3 sequence: CASSFRSTGIYGYTF. The DNA for the CDR3 is TGTGCCAGCAGCTTCCGAAGCACAGGGATCTATGGCTACACCTTC.